The rows below give T cell receptor beta chains drawn from one sample of a study of blood T cell repertoires in COVID-19. The table came from immunoSEQ multiplex PCR; TCRdb's copy has only in-frame clones and leaves some out. The repertoire has some 150,000 clones, approximately 86% of them found once; the top ten carry roughly 5.4%. Input material: peripheral blood. These receptors originate from a human donor in a cohort sampled during active COVID-19. Each CDR3 is given with its conserved first and last residue. A D gene is named only where the DNA matches it firmly. Rows may omit the clone size; those that give it use once, few, many or a size class.

v_gene	j_gene	d_gene	abundance	CDR3nt	CDR3aa
TRBV7-9	TRBJ2-5	.	.	TGTGCCAGCAGCTCTCAGGCGTGGGAGACCCAGTACTTC	CASSSQAWETQYF
TRBV4-1	TRBJ2-5	TRBD1	.	TGCGCCAGCAGCCAAGATCAAGGGACAGGGACGGAGACCCAGTACTTC	CASSQDQGTGTETQYF
TRBV28	TRBJ2-3	TRBD2	.	TGTGCCAGCAGTTTATCTCCTAGCGGGAGAACAGATACGCAGTATTTT	CASSLSPSGRTDTQYF
TRBV27	TRBJ2-2	.	.	TGTGCCAGCAGCTCGATAGCGGTTCTATCCACCGGGGAGCTGTTTTTT	CASSSIAVLSTGELFF
TRBV6-6	TRBJ1-5	.	.	TGTGCCAGCAGTGAGTCAGGGTCTAGCAATCAGCCCCAGCATTTT	CASSESGSSNQPQHF
TRBV7-2	TRBJ1-1	.	.	TGTGCCAGCAGCCCGGGACAGAACACTGAAGCTTTCTTT	CASSPGQNTEAFF
TRBV4-1	TRBJ2-1	TRBD2	.	TGCGCCAGCAGCCAAGACGCCGGCGGGGGGGCCAGCAATGAGCAGTTCTTC	CASSQDAGGGASNEQFF
TRBV11-1	TRBJ1-3	.	.	TGTGCCAGCAGCTTAAGAGCCGGAAACACCATATATTTT	CASSLRAGNTIYF
TRBV28	TRBJ1-2	TRBD1	.	TGTGCCAGCACCAAACAGGGGGGTTATGGCTACACCTTC	CASTKQGGYGYTF
TRBV2	TRBJ2-3	TRBD2	.	TGTGCCAGCAGTGAAGGGGTCCCGGGACTAGCGACAGATACGCAGTATTTT	CASSEGVPGLATDTQYF
TRBV28	TRBJ2-5	TRBD2	.	TGTGCCAGCAGTTTACTAGCGGGGCAAGAGACCCAGTACTTC	CASSLLAGQETQYF
TRBV19	TRBJ2-5	TRBD1	.	TGTGCCAGTAACCCCTCGACAGGGGCGGAGACCCAGTACTTC	CASNPSTGAETQYF
TRBV28	TRBJ1-2	TRBD1	.	TGTGCCAGCAGATCCCAGGGGGCGCTCCATGGCTACACCTTC	CASRSQGALHGYTF
TRBV4-1	TRBJ1-6	TRBD1	.	TGCGCCAGCAGCCAAGGCTTGGTGGGACAGCGGGGGTCACCCCTCCACTTT	CASSQGLVGQRGSPLHF
TRBV28	TRBJ1-2	.	.	TGTGCCAGCAGTACGTCACAGGGTAACTATGGCTACACCTTC	CASSTSQGNYGYTF
TRBV15	TRBJ1-5	.	.	TGTGCCACCAGCTGGTCTGGGGGGATTGCGGGTCAGCCCCAGCATTTT	CATSWSGGIAGQPQHF
TRBV6-5	TRBJ1-1	.	.	TGTGCCAGCAGTTACTCATCAGGGGCGCTGAGCACTGAAGCTTTCTTT	CASSYSSGALSTEAFF
TRBV4-1	TRBJ2-3	TRBD1	.	TGCGCCAGCAGCCAAGGGACAGGGACCAGCACAGATACGCAGTATTTT	CASSQGTGTSTDTQYF
TRBV7-3	TRBJ2-7	TRBD2	.	TGTGCCAGCAGCCTTGAAGCGGGGGGCCACTACGAGCAGTACTTC	CASSLEAGGHYEQYF
TRBV18	TRBJ1-3	TRBD1	once	TGTGCCAGCTCACCAACAGGGGCTGGAAACACCATATATTTT	CASSPTGAGNTIYF
TRBV13	TRBJ2-5	TRBD2	.	TGTGCCAGCAGCTTAGGCCTAGCGGGGGGCCAGTACTTC	CASSLGLAGGQYF
TRBV5-6	TRBJ2-7	.	.	TGTGCCAGCAGCCCTGGACTCTCGCCGGCCTACGAGCAGTACTTC	CASSPGLSPAYEQYF
TRBV27	TRBJ2-7	.	.	TGTGCCAGCAGTGCCGGACGGGGGTACGAGCAGTACTTC	CASSAGRGYEQYF
TRBV24-1	TRBJ2-7	TRBD1	.	TGTGCCACCAGTGGGGACAGCTCCTACGAGCAGTACTTC	CATSGDSSYEQYF
TRBV27	TRBJ1-6	.	.	TGTGCCAGCAGGTCAAATCAGGGATCGAGGGGGTCACCCCTCCACTTT	CASRSNQGSRGSPLHF
TRBV6-5	TRBJ1-6	.	.	TGTGCCAGCAGTCGTGGGGGGGCGCGGTCACCCCTCCACTTT	CASSRGGARSPLHF
TRBV5-6	TRBJ2-7	.	.	TGTGCCAGCAGCTTGAAAAGTAGCTACGAGCAGTACTTC	CASSLKSSYEQYF
TRBV2	TRBJ2-3	TRBD2	.	TGTGCCAGCAGTGTCCCTAGCGGGGGCAACACAGATACGCAGTATTTT	CASSVPSGGNTDTQYF
TRBV5-6	TRBJ2-1	TRBD2	few	TGTGCCAGCAGCAGGGAGCGGGGGGGCGACTACAATGAGCAGTTCTTC	CASSRERGGDYNEQFF
TRBV27	TRBJ2-7	TRBD1	.	TGTGCCAGCAGCTGGAACAGGGGCTACGAGCAGTACTTC	CASSWNRGYEQYF
TRBV28	TRBJ2-1	TRBD2	.	TGTGCCAGCATAGGTAGTCTAGCGGGTTCCTACAATGAGCAGTTCTTC	CASIGSLAGSYNEQFF
TRBV6-2/TRBV6-3	TRBJ1-2	TRBD1	few	TGTGCCAGCAGTTACTCGCTTCAGGGGGCCCATGGCTACACCTTC	CASSYSLQGAHGYTF
TRBV18	TRBJ1-2	.	.	TGTGCCAGCTCACCACAGGGGTCGTCATGGCCAGGCGGCTACACCTTC	CASSPQGSSWPGGYTF
TRBV28	TRBJ1-6	TRBD1	many	TGTGCCAGCAGGGGTACAGGGGCGCGGTCTGCACCCCTCCACTTT	CASRGTGARSAPLHF
TRBV10-3	TRBJ1-4	.	.	TGTGCCATCAGTGAGTCCGGGGGGCATGAAAAACTGTTTTTT	CAISESGGHEKLFF
TRBV27	TRBJ2-3	.	.	TGTGCCAGCAGTTATCGGGGAGATACGCAGTATTTT	CASSYRGDTQYF
TRBV27	TRBJ2-1	.	.	TGTGCCAGCAGTTTTGTGGCTAGAGGAAATGAGCAGTTCTTC	CASSFVARGNEQFF
TRBV7-9	TRBJ2-2	.	.	TGTGCCAGCAGCTTAGACACCTACACCGGGGAGCTGTTTTTT	CASSLDTYTGELFF
TRBV28	TRBJ1-4	TRBD1	.	TGTGCCAGCAGTTCATCCTCCGGGACAGGGAGGGAAAAACTGTTTTTT	CASSSSSGTGREKLFF
TRBV2	TRBJ1-1	TRBD1	.	TGTGCCAGCAGAGCTCGAGGGGGCAGGAACACTGAAGCTTTCTTT	CASRARGGRNTEAFF
TRBV20-1	TRBJ1-2	.	.	TGCAGTGCTAGTAAGGCGGAACTTGACTATGGCTACACCTTC	CSASKAELDYGYTF
TRBV18	TRBJ1-6	.	few	TGTGCCAGCTCACCATGGCAGGGGATGAATTCACCCCTCCACTTT	CASSPWQGMNSPLHF
TRBV4-1	TRBJ1-1	TRBD1	once	TGCGCCAGCAGCCAATCACAGGGGATGAACACTGAAGCTTTCTTT	CASSQSQGMNTEAFF
TRBV6-1	TRBJ1-5	.	.	TGTGCCAGCACTGAACGGGGGACTAAGGCTCAGCCCCAGCATTTT	CASTERGTKAQPQHF
TRBV6-1	TRBJ2-3	TRBD2	few	TGTGCCAGCAGTGTTCTTGCGGGGGGCTCGTCTAGCACAGATACGCAGTATTTT	CASSVLAGGSSSTDTQYF
TRBV5-1	TRBJ2-3	.	.	TGCGCCAGCAGCTTGGGCAGGGGGGATGTAGATACGCAGTATTTT	CASSLGRGDVDTQYF
TRBV5-4	TRBJ1-4	TRBD1	.	TGTGCCACCACGGGACAGGGGTATGAAAAACTGTTTTTT	CATTGQGYEKLFF
TRBV13	TRBJ2-2	.	.	TGTGCCAGCAGCACCAGCTGGCGGGGCCGCACCGGGGAGCTGTTTTTT	CASSTSWRGRTGELFF
TRBV24-1	TRBJ2-3	TRBD1	.	TGTGCCACCAGTGACCCCTTCGGGACAGGGGGCACAGATACGCAGTATTTT	CATSDPFGTGGTDTQYF
TRBV5-1	TRBJ2-7	.	.	TGCGCCAGCAGCCGGGGGGCCACTGGGAATGGGCAGTACTTC	CASSRGATGNGQYF
TRBV7-9	TRBJ1-2	.	.	TGTGCCAGCAGCTTGTGGCAGGGGTTCTACACCTTC	CASSLWQGFYTF
TRBV12-3/TRBV12-4	TRBJ2-1	.	.	TGTGCCAGCAGTCCGCGGAATGAGCAGTTCTTC	CASSPRNEQFF
TRBV30	TRBJ2-7	.	.	TGTGCCTGGAGGGAGGGGGCAGGCGAGCAGTACTTC	CAWREGAGEQYF
TRBV23-1	TRBJ2-4	.	.	TGCGCCAGCTTCAGTGGGTCCACGACTAGGATTTGGGCTTCCTTAGCCAAAAACATTCAGTACTTC	CASFSGSTTRIWASLAKNIQYF
TRBV9	TRBJ1-5	.	.	TGTGCCAGCAGCCCGGGGGGAGACCCGGTCAATCAGCCCCAGCATTTT	CASSPGGDPVNQPQHF